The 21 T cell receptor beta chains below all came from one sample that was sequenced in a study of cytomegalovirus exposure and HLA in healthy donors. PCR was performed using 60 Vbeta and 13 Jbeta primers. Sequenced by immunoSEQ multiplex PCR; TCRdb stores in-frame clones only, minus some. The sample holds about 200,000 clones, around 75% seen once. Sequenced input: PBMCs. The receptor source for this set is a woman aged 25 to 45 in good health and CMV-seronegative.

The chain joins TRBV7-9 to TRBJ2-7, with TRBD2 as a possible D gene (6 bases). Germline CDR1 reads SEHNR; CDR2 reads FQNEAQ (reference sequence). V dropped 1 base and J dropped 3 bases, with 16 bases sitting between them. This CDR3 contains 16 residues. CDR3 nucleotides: TGTGCCAGCAGCTTAGTGGGAGGCCAGGAGAGCTACGAGCAGTACTTC. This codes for CASSLVGGQESYEQYF.

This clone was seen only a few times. CDR3 bases: TGTGCCAGCAGCAGGGACACTCAGCCCCAGCATTTT. Its translation is CASSRDTQPQHF. The chain has TRBV5-4 and TRBJ1-5, with D possibly TRBD1 on 6 matching bases. With 4 bases removed from V and 6 bases from J, the gap between germline ends came to 8 bases. The V gene's germline CDR1 is SGHNT and CDR2 YYREEE (reference sequence). CDR3 length: 12 amino acids.

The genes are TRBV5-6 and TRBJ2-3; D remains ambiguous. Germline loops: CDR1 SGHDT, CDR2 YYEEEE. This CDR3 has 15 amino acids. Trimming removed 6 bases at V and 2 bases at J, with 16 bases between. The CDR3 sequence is CASTSPVTATDTQYF. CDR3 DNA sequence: TGTGCCAGCACCTCTCCCGTGACTGCCACAGATACGCAGTATTTT. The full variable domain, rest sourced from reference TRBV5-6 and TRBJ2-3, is DAGVTQSPTHLIKTRGQQVTLRCSPKSGHDTVSWYQQALGQGPQFIFQYYEEEERQRGNFPDRFSGHQFPNYSSELNVNALLLGDSALYLCASTSPVTATDTQYFGPGTRLTVL.

The CDR3 DNA reads as TGCGCCAGCAGCTTGGTGCTACCGGGACTCCCAGGAACCGGGGAGCTGTTTTTT. This gives the protein CASSLVLPGLPGTGELFF. The chain uses TRBV5-1 and TRBJ2-2, with D possibly being TRBD2 (6 bases). The length of the CDR3 is 18 residues. Germline values: CDR1 SGHRS, CDR2 YFSETQ. Trimming took 0 bases from V and 5 from J, leaving 20 bases between them.

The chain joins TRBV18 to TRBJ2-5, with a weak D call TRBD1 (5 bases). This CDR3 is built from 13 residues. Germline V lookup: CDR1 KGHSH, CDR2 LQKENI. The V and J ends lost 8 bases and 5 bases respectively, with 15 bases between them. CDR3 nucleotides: TGTGCCAGCCAGGCGGCAGGGATGGAGACCCAGTACTTC. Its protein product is CASQAAGMETQYF.

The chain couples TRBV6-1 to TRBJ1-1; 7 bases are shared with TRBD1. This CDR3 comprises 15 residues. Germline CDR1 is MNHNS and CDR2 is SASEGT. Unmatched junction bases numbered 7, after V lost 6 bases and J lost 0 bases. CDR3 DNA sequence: TGTGCCAGCAGGGAGACCGGGACAGTGAACACTGAAGCTTTCTTT. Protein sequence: CASRETGTVNTEAFF.

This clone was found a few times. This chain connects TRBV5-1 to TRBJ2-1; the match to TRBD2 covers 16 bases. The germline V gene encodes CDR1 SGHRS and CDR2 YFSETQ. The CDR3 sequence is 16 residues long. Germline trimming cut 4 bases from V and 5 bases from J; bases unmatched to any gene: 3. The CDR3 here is CASSGTSGGANNEQFF. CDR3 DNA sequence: TGCGCCAGCAGCGGGACTAGCGGGGGGGCAAACAATGAGCAGTTCTTC.

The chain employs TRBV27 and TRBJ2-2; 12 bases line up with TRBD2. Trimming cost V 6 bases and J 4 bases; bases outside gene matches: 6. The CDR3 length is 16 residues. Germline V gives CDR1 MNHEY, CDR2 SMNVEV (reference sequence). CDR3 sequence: CASRARTSGTTGELFF. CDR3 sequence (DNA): TGTGCCAGCAGGGCCCGGACTAGCGGGACCACCGGGGAGCTGTTTTTT.

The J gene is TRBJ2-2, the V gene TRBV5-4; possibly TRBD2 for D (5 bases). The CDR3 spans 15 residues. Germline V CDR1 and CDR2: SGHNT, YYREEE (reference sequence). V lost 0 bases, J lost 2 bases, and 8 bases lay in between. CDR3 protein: CASSLAGINTGELFF. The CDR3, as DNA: TGTGCCAGCAGCTTGGCGGGGATTAACACCGGGGAGCTGTTTTTT.

In DNA form, the CDR3 reads TGTGCCAGCAGCTCCCGGGTCGTGGCTGGTCAGCCCCAGCATTTT. It translates to CASSSRVVAGQPQHF. The J gene is TRBJ1-5, the V gene TRBV13; no clear D. CDR1 PRHDT and CDR2 FYEKMQ come from the germline V gene (reference sequence). Trimming cost V 4 bases and J 6 bases, with 16 bases left between them. The CDR3 totals 15 residues.

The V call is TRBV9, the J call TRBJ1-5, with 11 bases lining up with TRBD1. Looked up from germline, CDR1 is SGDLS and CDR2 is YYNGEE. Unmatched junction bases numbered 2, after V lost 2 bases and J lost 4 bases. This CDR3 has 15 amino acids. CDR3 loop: CASSVGTGGNQPQHF. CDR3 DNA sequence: TGTGCCAGCAGCGTGGGGACAGGGGGTAATCAGCCCCAGCATTTT.

The CDR3 here is CAWTGEYNEQFF. DNA of the CDR3: TGTGCCTGGACAGGCGAATACAATGAGCAGTTCTTC. The V and J genes are TRBV30 and TRBJ2-1; D not resolved. The CDR3 is 12 amino acids. Trimming stripped 4 bases from V and 4 bases from J, with 8 bases between. Germline CDR1 reads GTSNPN; CDR2 reads SVGIG (reference sequence).

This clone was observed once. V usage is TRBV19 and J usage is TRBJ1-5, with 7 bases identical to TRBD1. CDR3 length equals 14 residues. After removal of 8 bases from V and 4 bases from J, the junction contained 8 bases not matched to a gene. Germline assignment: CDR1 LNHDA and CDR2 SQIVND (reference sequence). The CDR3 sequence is CASQNAGGNQPQHF. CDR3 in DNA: TGTGCCAGTCAGAACGCAGGGGGAAATCAGCCCCAGCATTTT.

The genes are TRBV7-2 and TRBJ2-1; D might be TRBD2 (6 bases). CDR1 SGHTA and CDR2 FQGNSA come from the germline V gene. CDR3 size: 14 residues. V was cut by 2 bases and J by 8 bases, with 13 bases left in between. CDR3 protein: CASSLLRAGHEQFF. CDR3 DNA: TGTGCCAGCAGCTTATTGCGTGCGGGGCATGAGCAGTTCTTC.

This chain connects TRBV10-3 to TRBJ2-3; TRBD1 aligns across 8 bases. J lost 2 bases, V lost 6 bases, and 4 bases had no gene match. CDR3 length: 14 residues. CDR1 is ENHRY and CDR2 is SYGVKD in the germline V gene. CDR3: CAIRGTGYTDTQYF. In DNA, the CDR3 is TGTGCCATCAGAGGGACAGGATACACAGATACGCAGTATTTT.

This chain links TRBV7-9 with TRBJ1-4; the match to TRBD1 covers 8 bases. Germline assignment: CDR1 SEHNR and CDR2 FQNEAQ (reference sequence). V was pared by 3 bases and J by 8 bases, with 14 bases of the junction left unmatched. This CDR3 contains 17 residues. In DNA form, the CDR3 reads TGTGCCAGCAGCTTTGGATTAAGGGACAGGCGACGGGAAAAACTGTTTTTT. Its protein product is CASSFGLRDRRREKLFF.

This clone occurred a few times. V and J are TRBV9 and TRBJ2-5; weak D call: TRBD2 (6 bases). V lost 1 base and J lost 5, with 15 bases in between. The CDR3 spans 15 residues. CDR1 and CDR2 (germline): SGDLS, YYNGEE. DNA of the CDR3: TGTGCCAGCAGCGTAAATGCTGGGGGGAGGGAGACCCAGTACTTC. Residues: CASSVNAGGRETQYF.

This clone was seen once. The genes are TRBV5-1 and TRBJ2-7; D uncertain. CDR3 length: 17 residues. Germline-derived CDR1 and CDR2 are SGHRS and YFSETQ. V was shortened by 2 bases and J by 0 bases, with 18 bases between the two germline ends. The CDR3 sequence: CASSFGPGSSLSYEQYF. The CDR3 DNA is TGCGCCAGCAGCTTTGGCCCGGGTTCCTCCCTCTCCTACGAGCAGTACTTC.

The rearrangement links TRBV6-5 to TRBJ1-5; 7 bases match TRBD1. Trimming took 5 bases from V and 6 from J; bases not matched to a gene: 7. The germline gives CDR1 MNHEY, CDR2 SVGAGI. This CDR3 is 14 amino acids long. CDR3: CASSRDRVSQPQHF. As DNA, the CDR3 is TGTGCCAGCAGTCGCGACAGGGTTAGTCAGCCCCAGCATTTT.

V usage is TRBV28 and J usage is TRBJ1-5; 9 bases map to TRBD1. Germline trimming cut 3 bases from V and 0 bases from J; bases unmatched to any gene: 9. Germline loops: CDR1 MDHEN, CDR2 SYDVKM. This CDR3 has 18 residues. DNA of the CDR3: TGTGCCAGCAGTTTGGGCGTAGGGACAGGGCGTAGCAATCAGCCCCAGCATTTT. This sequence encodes CASSLGVGTGRSNQPQHF. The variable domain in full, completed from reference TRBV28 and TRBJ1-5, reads DVKVTQSSRYLVKRTGEKVFLECVQDMDHENMFWYRQDPGLGLRLIYFSYDVKMKEKGDIPEGYSVSREKKERFSLILESASTNQTSMYLCASSLGVGTGRSNQPQHFGDGTRLSIL.

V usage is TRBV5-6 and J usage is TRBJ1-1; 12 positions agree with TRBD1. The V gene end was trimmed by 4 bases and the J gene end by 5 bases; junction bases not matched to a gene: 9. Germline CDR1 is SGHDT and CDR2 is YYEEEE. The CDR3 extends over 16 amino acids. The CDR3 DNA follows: TGTGCCAGCAGCAAAACCGGGACAGGGGGCTGGACTGAAGCTTTCTTT. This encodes CASSKTGTGGWTEAFF.